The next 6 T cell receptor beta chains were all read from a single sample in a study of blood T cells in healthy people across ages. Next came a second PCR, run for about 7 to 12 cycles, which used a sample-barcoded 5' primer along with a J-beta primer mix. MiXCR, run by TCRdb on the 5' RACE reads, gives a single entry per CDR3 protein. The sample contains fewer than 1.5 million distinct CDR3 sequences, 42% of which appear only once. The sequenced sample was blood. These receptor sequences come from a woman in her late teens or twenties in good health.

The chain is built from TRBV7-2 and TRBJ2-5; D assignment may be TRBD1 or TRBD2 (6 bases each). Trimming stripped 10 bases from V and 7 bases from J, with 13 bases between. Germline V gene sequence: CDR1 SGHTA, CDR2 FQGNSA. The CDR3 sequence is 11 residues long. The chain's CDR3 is CATGGRGTQYF. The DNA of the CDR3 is TGTGCCACCGGGGGCCGGGGGACCCAGTACTTC.

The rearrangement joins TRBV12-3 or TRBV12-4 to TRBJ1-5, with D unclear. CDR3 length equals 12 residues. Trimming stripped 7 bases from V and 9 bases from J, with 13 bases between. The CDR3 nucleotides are TGTGCCAGCACCACCGATCTGGGGCCCCAGCATTTT. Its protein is CASTTDLGPQHF.

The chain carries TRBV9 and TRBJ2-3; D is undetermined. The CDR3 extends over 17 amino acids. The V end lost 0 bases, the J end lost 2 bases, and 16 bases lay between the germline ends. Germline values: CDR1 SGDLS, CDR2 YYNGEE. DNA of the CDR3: TGTGCCAGCAGCGTAGGGCTGTTCGGAACCGACACAGATACGCAGTATTTT. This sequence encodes CASSVGLFGTDTDTQYF.

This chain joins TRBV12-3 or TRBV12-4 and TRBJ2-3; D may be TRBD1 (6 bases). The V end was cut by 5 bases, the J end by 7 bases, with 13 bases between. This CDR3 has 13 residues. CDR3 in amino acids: CASSGGGGNTQYF. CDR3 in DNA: TGTGCCAGCAGTGGGGGCGGCGGCAATACGCAGTATTTT.

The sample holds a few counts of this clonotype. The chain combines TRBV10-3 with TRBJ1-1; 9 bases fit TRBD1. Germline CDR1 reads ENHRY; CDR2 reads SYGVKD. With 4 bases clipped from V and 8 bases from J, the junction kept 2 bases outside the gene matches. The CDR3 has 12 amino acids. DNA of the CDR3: TGTGCCATCAGTGCAGGGACAGGGGAAGCTTTCTTT. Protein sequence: CAISAGTGEAFF.

CDR3 residues: CASSYSSTGAYGYTF. DNA for the CDR3: TGTGCCAGCAGTTACTCTAGTACAGGGGCCTATGGCTACACCTTC. V gene TRBV6-5 combines with J gene TRBJ1-2, with TRBD1 matching 7 bases. Germline loops: CDR1 MNHEY, CDR2 SVGAGI. J was trimmed by 4 bases and V by 0 bases; bases with no gene match: 5. This CDR3 has 15 amino acids.